Presented here are 32 T cell receptor beta chains from one specimen sequenced in a study of OX40 agonist ivuxolimab in advanced cancers. Sequenced by immunoSEQ multiplex PCR; TCRdb stores in-frame clones only, minus some. The table lists approximately 80,000 clones, around 87% of them singletons. The sequences come from CD4+ or CD8+ T cells sorted from blood, collected in a trial of the OX40 agonist ivuxolimab. The receptors come from an adult with an advanced solid tumor such as melanoma, head and neck, liver or kidney cancer.

This chain joins TRBV18 and TRBJ2-7; TRBD1 matches 10 bases. Germline values: CDR1 KGHSH, CDR2 LQKENI. After removal of 3 bases from V and 6 bases from J, the junction contained 14 bases not matched to a gene. The CDR3 contains 17 residues. The CDR3 sequence: CASSPVPIGTGVGEQYF. CDR3 bases: TGTGCCAGCTCACCGGTCCCGATAGGGACAGGGGTGGGCGAGCAGTACTTC.

This chain uses TRBV4-1 with TRBJ2-6, with D perhaps TRBD1 (6 bases). V lost 3 bases and J 1 base, leaving 16 bases between the germline ends. This CDR3 contains 18 residues. Germline CDR1 reads MGHRA; CDR2 reads YSYEKL. CDR3: CASSHGGRGRSGANVLTF. Written as DNA, the CDR3 is TGCGCCAGCAGCCACGGTGGCAGGGGAAGATCTGGGGCCAACGTCCTGACTTTC.

There are a few counts of this clone. The chain has TRBV2 and TRBJ1-2; D uncertain. CDR1 SNHLY and CDR2 FYNNEI come from the germline V gene. This CDR3 region has 11 residues. V gave up 2 bases and J gave up 5 bases, with 3 bases separating them. In DNA, the CDR3 is TGTGCCAGCAGTGAATTATATGGCTACACCTTC. Its protein product is CASSELYGYTF. Full variable domain (missing parts from reference TRBV2 and TRBJ1-2): EPEVTQTPSHQVTQMGQEVILRCVPISNHLYFYWYRQILGQKVEFLVSFYNNEISEKSEIFDDQFSVERPDGSNFTLKIRSTKLEDSAMYFCASSELYGYTFGSGTRLTVV.

The chain has TRBV28 and TRBJ1-4; a weak D match, TRBD1 (6 bases). This CDR3 has 14 residues. V shed 4 bases and J shed 5 bases, with 11 bases lying between them. Germline V gene sequence: CDR1 MDHEN, CDR2 SYDVKM. CDR3 sequence: CASSSGQFNEKLFF. The DNA for the CDR3 is TGTGCCAGCAGTTCCGGACAGTTCAATGAAAAACTGTTTTTT.

V and J are TRBV6-1 and TRBJ2-3, with D hard to call. Trimming took 11 bases from V and 0 from J, leaving 12 bases between them. The germline gives CDR1 MNHNS, CDR2 SASEGT. The CDR3 runs 13 residues. CDR3 in amino acids: CAAIGSSTDTQYF. The CDR3 coding sequence is TGTGCCGCCATCGGGTCTAGCACAGATACGCAGTATTTT.

The chain couples TRBV18 to TRBJ2-3; 8 bases match TRBD1. The trim removed 4 bases at V and 3 bases at J, leaving 9 bases unmatched. CDR1 and CDR2 from the germline V gene are KGHSH and LQKENI. This CDR3 contains 16 residues. DNA for the CDR3: TGTGCCAGCTCACAGGCATCAGGGGGCGTAACAGATACGCAGTATTTT. Translating it yields CASSQASGGVTDTQYF.

The CDR3 DNA sequence: TGTGCCAGCAGCATGGGACTAGCGAACGAGCAGTACTTC. Protein sequence: CASSMGLANEQYF. The chain has TRBV21-1 and TRBJ2-7; the table assigns TRBD2, which was not confirmed against the DNA. TRBV21-1 is an annotated pseudogene. This CDR3 contains 13 residues.

The rearrangement links TRBV6-1 to TRBJ2-1; 10 nucleotides line up with TRBD1. This CDR3 region has 15 residues. The trim removed 6 bases at V and 3 bases at J, leaving 5 bases unmatched. Germline CDR1 and CDR2: MNHNS and SASEGT. CDR3 DNA sequence: TGTGCCAGCAGAGACGGGACAGGGGACTACAATGAGCAGTTCTTC. Encoded protein: CASRDGTGDYNEQFF.

J is TRBJ2-6 and V is TRBV7-9, with TRBD1 identical over 7 bases. V was clipped by 5 bases and J by 2 bases; unmatched bases: 3. This CDR3 has 15 residues. Germline V CDR1 and CDR2: SEHNR, FQNEAQ (reference sequence). The CDR3 coding sequence is TGTGCCAGCAGCATCGGGACAGCTGGGGCCAACGTCCTGACTTTC. Encoded protein: CASSIGTAGANVLTF.

This sequence joins TRBV4-2 and TRBJ2-3; D gene uncertain. This CDR3 contains 13 residues. Per germline, CDR1 LGHNA and CDR2 YNFKEQ. Trimming stripped 2 bases from V and 1 base from J, with 4 bases between. CDR3 loop: CASSQKGTDTQYF. As DNA, the CDR3 is TGTGCCAGCAGCCAAAAGGGCACAGATACGCAGTATTTT.

V gene TRBV9 combines with J gene TRBJ2-3; no reliable D call. CDR1 and CDR2 (germline): SGDLS, YYNGEE. The CDR3 consists of 16 residues. V lost 1 base and J lost 0, with 12 bases in between. CDR3 sequence (DNA): TGTGCCAGCAGCGTACTTTCGAGCGTTAGCACAGATACGCAGTATTTT. Its translation is CASSVLSSVSTDTQYF.

V usage is TRBV12-5 and J usage is TRBJ1-1; the match to TRBD1 covers 10 bases. The V gene end was trimmed by 6 bases and the J gene end by 4 bases; junction bases not matched to a gene: 8. The CDR3 extends over 15 amino acids. Germline V gives CDR1 LGHNT, CDR2 FRNRAP. CDR3 coding DNA: TGTGCTAGTGGCATAGGACAGGGGGAGCTCACTGAAGCTTTCTTT. Protein: CASGIGQGELTEAFF.

The chain recombines TRBV6-5 with TRBJ1-3; D gene ambiguous. Germline V CDR1 and CDR2: MNHEY, SVGAGI. This CDR3 contains 14 residues. Trimming shortened V by 6 bases and J by 0 bases, and 9 bases separated the two germline ends. The CDR3 loop reads CASSPGISGNTIYF. In DNA, the CDR3 is TGTGCCAGCAGCCCCGGGATCTCTGGAAACACCATATATTTT.

This chain joins TRBV14 and TRBJ2-3; TRBD2 matches at 10 bases. J lost 2 bases, V lost 4 bases, and 9 bases had no gene match. The CDR3 runs to 17 residues. Germline V gives CDR1 SGHDN, CDR2 FVKESK. The CDR3 bases are TGTGCCAGCAGCCTAGCGGGAGGAAAGAGGACCACAGATACGCAGTATTTT. As protein: CASSLAGGKRTTDTQYF.

The chain carries TRBV5-1 and TRBJ2-7; D not certain. The germline gives CDR1 SGHRS, CDR2 YFSETQ. Trimming took 0 bases from V and 4 from J, leaving 5 bases between them. The CDR3 contains 12 residues. In DNA form, the CDR3 reads TGCGCCAGCAGCTTGGAGAGATACGAGCAGTACTTC. It is translated as CASSLERYEQYF.

The chain carries TRBV7-9 and TRBJ2-2; TRBD1 aligns across 7 bases. CDR1 SEHNR and CDR2 FQNEAQ come from the germline V gene (reference sequence). The CDR3 has 16 residues. V dropped 5 bases and J dropped 6; count of bases not matched to a gene: 12. CDR3 DNA sequence: TGTGCCAGCAGCCACCCCCTCGCGACAGGGTCCGGGGAGCTGTTTTTT. Protein: CASSHPLATGSGELFF.

The rearrangement links TRBV29-1 to TRBJ2-3, with 9 bases matching TRBD2. The CDR3 covers 18 residues. V lost 4 bases to trimming and J lost 3 bases; unmatched junction nucleotides: 17. Germline loops: CDR1 SQVTM, CDR2 ANQGSEA. CDR3 bases: TGCAGCGTTGTAACAGGGGTCCATAGCGGGAGAGGTACAGATACGCAGTATTTT. It is translated as CSVVTGVHSGRGTDTQYF.

This rearrangement joins TRBV7-9 to TRBJ2-3, with a possible D match to TRBD2 (6 bases). Germline lookup yields CDR1 SEHNR and CDR2 FQNEAQ (reference sequence). V lost 6 bases and J lost 10, with 14 bases in between. The CDR3 runs 12 residues. CDR3 bases: TGTGCCAGCAGACCCCCGGGACTGGCGCAGTATTTT. It codes for CASRPPGLAQYF.

The chain has TRBV5-1 and TRBJ1-5; 7 bases map to TRBD1. V gave up 4 bases and J gave up 3 bases; unmatched junction bases: 7. The CDR3 is 15 residues long. The germline gives CDR1 SGHRS, CDR2 YFSETQ. As DNA, the CDR3 is TGCGCCAGCAGCCCAGGGACAGTCCCCAATCAGCCCCAGCATTTT. Translating it yields CASSPGTVPNQPQHF.

V usage is TRBV11-3 and J usage is TRBJ2-7; 8 nucleotides agree with TRBD2. Per the germline V gene, CDR1 is SGHNT and CDR2 is YENEEA. The CDR3 has 15 residues. V lost 0 bases, J lost 0 bases, and 1 base stayed unmatched. The CDR3 loop reads CASSLEGTSSYEQYF. Here the CDR3 DNA reads TGTGCCAGCAGCTTAGAAGGGACTAGCTCCTACGAGCAGTACTTC.

The CDR3 nucleotides are TGTGCCAGTAGTAACACAGGGGAAGAGACCCAGTACTTC. Its protein product is CASSNTGEETQYF. The chain is built from TRBV19 and TRBJ2-5; TRBD1 agrees at 7 bases. The CDR3 is 13 residues long. Germline V CDR1 and CDR2: LNHDA, SQIVND (reference sequence). V dropped 4 bases and J dropped 3; count of bases not matched to a gene: 2. The whole variable domain, filled in from reference TRBV19 and TRBJ2-5, reads DGGITQSPKYLFRKEGQNVTLSCEQNLNHDAMYWYRQDPGQGLRLIYYSQIVNDFQKGDIAEGYSVSREKKESFPLTVTSAQKNPTAFYLCASSNTGEETQYFGPGTRLLVL.

This chain joins TRBV6-5 and TRBJ1-1, with D tentatively TRBD1 (5 bases). V was trimmed by 5 bases and J by 4 bases, leaving 17 bases between them. There are 15 residues in the CDR3. Germline values: CDR1 MNHEY, CDR2 SVGAGI. The CDR3 nucleotides are TGTGCCAGCAGTGCGCCTCAAGGGGTGACCACTGAAGCTTTCTTT. Translation: CASSAPQGVTTEAFF.

CDR3 amino acids: CASHSGSTNEQFF. CDR3 bases: TGTGCCAGTCATAGCGGGAGTACAAATGAGCAGTTCTTC. The chain joins TRBV19 to TRBJ2-1; 9 nucleotides agree with TRBD2. This CDR3 is built from 13 residues. The trim removed 8 bases at V and 7 bases at J, leaving 6 bases unmatched. CDR1 LNHDA and CDR2 SQIVND come from the germline V gene (reference sequence).

The rearrangement links TRBV25-1 to TRBJ2-2; 10 bases align to TRBD1. CDR1 MGHDK and CDR2 SYGVNS come from the germline V gene. CDR3 length: 16 residues. The V and J ends lost 3 bases and 7 bases, in that order; junction bases with no gene match: 8. In DNA form, the CDR3 reads TGTGCCAGCAGTGACCCATCGACAGGGGGCGGCGGGGAGCTGTTTTTT. This codes for CASSDPSTGGGGELFF. Using reference TRBV25-1 and TRBJ2-2 for the parts outside the CDR3, the full variable domain is EADIYQTPRYLVIGTGKKITLECSQTMGHDKMYWYQQDPGMELHLIHYSYGVNSTEKGDLSSESTVSRIRTEHFPLTLESARPSHTSQYLCASSDPSTGGGGELFFGEGSRLTVL.

The chain employs TRBV5-1 and TRBJ2-7, with 8 bases identical to TRBD1. This CDR3 has 14 residues. J lost 5 bases, V lost 0 bases, and 4 bases had no gene match. From germline, CDR1 is SGHRS and CDR2 YFSETQ. This CDR3 is CASSLEQGEDEQYF. The CDR3 DNA sequence: TGCGCCAGCAGCTTGGAACAGGGGGAGGACGAGCAGTACTTC.

The V call is TRBV6-5, the J call TRBJ1-2; no definite D call. CDR1 MNHEY and CDR2 SVGAGI come from the germline V gene. V was pared by 7 bases and J by 8 bases, with 20 bases between. The CDR3 totals 14 residues. The CDR3 coding sequence is TGTGCCAGCACCCCTAGGGCGGAGCGCTACGGCTACACCTTC. It translates to CASTPRAERYGYTF.

The chain has TRBV4-3 and TRBJ2-1, with 8 bases that match TRBD2. CDR1 is LGHNA and CDR2 is YSLEER in the germline V gene. The V segment lost 0 bases and the J segment 10 bases; nucleotides outside the gene matches: 8. The length of the CDR3 is 15 residues. This CDR3 reads CASSQDLTSGREQFF. CDR3 sequence (DNA): TGCGCCAGCAGCCAAGATCTCACCAGCGGGAGAGAGCAGTTCTTC.

The chain couples TRBV5-8 to TRBJ2-7; D uncertain. Looked up from germline, CDR1 is SGHTS and CDR2 is YDEGEE. The V end lost 0 bases, the J end lost 2 bases, and 6 bases lay between the germline ends. The length of the CDR3 is 13 residues. The CDR3 sequence: CASSLDRPYEQYF. CDR3 bases: TGTGCCAGCAGCTTGGATAGGCCCTACGAGCAGTACTTC.

In the case of this clone: The sample carries other DNA sequences with the same CDR3. V and J are TRBV6-5 and TRBJ2-6; D unresolved. The germline gives CDR1 MNHEY, CDR2 SVGAGI. Trimming removed 0 bases from V and 0 bases from J, with 6 bases in between. CDR3 length: 16 residues. The DNA of the CDR3 is TGTGCCAGCAGTTACTCGAAAAGCTCTGGGGCCAACGTCCTGACTTTC. Translating it yields CASSYSKSSGANVLTF.

This sequence joins TRBV5-1 and TRBJ2-7; 11 bases match TRBD2. The CDR3 is 15 residues long. The V gene end was trimmed by 4 bases and the J gene end by 4 bases; junction bases not matched to a gene: 7. Germline CDR1 reads SGHRS; CDR2 reads YFSETQ. The CDR3 nucleotides read TGCGCCAGCAGCCCACAGACTAGCGGGATTTACGAGCAGTACTTC. Its translation: CASSPQTSGIYEQYF. Variable domain in full (rest from reference TRBV5-1 and TRBJ2-7): KAGVTQTPRYLIKTRGQQVTLSCSPISGHRSVSWYQQTPGQGLQFLFEYFSETQRNKGNFPGRFSGRQFSNSRSEMNVSTLELGDSALYLCASSPQTSGIYEQYFGPGTRLTVT.

This clone was seen just once. This chain joins TRBV11-2 and TRBJ2-7; no clear D. The CDR3 has 12 residues. V was clipped by 6 bases and J by 2 bases, with 8 bases between them. The germline V gene encodes CDR1 SGHAT and CDR2 FQNNGV. Written as DNA, the CDR3 is TGTGCCAGCAGTCCTCAAGCCTACGAGCAGTACTTC. It specifies CASSPQAYEQYF.

The rearrangement links TRBV6-5 to TRBJ2-7; 10 bases align to TRBD2. Germline V CDR1 and CDR2: MNHEY, SVGAGI. The ends lost 6 bases at V and 4 bases at J; junction bases unmatched: 3. This CDR3 region has 13 residues. CDR3 residues: CASSRTSGYEQYF. In DNA, the CDR3 is TGTGCCAGCAGCAGGACTAGCGGATACGAGCAGTACTTC.